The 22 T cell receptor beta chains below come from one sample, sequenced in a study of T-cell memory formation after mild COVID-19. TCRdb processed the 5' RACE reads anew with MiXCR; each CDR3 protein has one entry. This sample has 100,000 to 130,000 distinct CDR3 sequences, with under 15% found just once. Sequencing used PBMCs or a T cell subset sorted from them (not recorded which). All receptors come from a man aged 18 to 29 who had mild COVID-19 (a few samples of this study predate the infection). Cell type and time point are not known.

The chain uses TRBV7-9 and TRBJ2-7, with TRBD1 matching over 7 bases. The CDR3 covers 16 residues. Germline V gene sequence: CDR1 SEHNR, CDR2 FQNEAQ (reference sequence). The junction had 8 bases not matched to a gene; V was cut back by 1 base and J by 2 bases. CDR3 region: CASSLGLGQYAYEQYV. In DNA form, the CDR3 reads TGTGCCAGCAGCTTAGGTCTGGGACAGTATGCCTACGAGCAGTACGTC.

For the CDR3, the DNA is TGTGCCAGCAGTTACACCAGGACAGGGTCTGGAAACACCATATATTTT. Protein product: CASSYTRTGSGNTIYF. This chain connects TRBV6-6 to TRBJ1-3; 8 nucleotides align to TRBD1. Trimming took 2 bases from V and 1 from J; bases not matched to a gene: 4. CDR3 length: 16 amino acids. CDR1 is MNHNY, CDR2 SVGAGI, per germline (reference sequence).

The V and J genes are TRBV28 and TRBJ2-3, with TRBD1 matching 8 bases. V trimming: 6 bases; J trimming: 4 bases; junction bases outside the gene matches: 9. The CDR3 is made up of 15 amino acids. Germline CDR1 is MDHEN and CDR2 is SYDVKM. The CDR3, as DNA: TGTGCCAGCAGCACTGGGACAGGTCGGGCAGATACGCAGTATTTT. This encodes CASSTGTGRADTQYF.

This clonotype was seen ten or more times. CDR3: CASSAGGSGDTQYF. The CDR3 DNA sequence: TGTGCCAGCAGCGCAGGAGGGAGCGGAGATACGCAGTATTTT. This chain joins TRBV9 and TRBJ2-3; a possible D gene is TRBD2 (6 bases). Trimming stripped 3 bases from V and 5 bases from J, with 13 bases between. Germline-derived CDR1 and CDR2 are SGDLS and YYNGEE. The CDR3 extends over 14 amino acids.

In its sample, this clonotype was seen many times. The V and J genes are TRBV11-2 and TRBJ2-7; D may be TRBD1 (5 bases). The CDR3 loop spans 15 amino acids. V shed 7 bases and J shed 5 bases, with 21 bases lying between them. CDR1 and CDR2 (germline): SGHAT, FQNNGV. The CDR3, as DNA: TGTGCCAGCAAAAAACCCGGGCAGGGTATGCACGAGCAGTACTTC. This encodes CASKKPGQGMHEQYF.

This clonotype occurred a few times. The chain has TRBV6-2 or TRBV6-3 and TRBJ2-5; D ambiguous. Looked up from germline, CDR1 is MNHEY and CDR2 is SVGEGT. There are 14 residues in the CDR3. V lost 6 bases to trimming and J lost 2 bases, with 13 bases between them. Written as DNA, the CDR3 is TGTGCCAGCAGCTCCCCTTGGGATCAAGAGACCCAGTACTTC. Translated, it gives CASSSPWDQETQYF.

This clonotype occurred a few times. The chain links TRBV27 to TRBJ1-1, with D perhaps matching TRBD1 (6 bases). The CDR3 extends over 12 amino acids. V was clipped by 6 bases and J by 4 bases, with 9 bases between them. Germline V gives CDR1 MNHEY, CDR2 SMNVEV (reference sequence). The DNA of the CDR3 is TGTGCCAGCAGCCCAGGGGCCACTGAAGCTTTCTTT. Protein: CASSPGATEAFF.

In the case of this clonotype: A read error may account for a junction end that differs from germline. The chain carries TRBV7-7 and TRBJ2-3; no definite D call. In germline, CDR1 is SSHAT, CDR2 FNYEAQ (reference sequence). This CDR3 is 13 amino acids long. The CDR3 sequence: CASSLEAADTQYF. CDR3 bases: TGTGCTAGCAGCTTAGAGGCTGCAGATACGCAGTATTTT.

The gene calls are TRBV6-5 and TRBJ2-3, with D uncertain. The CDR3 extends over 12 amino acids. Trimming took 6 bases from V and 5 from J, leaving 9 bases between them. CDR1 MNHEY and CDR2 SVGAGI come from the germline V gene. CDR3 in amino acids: CASRTGVDTQYF. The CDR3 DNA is TGTGCCAGCAGAACCGGAGTAGATACGCAGTATTTT.

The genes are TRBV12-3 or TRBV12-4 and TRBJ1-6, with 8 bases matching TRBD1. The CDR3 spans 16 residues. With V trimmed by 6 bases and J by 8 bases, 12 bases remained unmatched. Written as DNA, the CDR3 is TGTGCCAGCAGCCGCGACAGGGGAGCGGTGGATTCACCCCTCCACTTT. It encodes CASSRDRGAVDSPLHF.

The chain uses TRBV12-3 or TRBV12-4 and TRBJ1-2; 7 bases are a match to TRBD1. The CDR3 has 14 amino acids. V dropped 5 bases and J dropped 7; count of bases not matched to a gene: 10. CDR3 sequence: CASSNDQGVGGYTF. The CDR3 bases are TGTGCCAGCAGTAACGACCAGGGGGTTGGTGGCTACACCTTC.

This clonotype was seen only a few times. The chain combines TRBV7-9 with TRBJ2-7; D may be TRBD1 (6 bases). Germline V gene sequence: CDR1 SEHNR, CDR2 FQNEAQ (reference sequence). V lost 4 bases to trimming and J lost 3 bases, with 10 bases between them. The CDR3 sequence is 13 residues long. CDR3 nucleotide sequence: TGTGCCAGCAGCTCATGGACAGACTACGAGCAGTACTTC. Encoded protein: CASSSWTDYEQYF.

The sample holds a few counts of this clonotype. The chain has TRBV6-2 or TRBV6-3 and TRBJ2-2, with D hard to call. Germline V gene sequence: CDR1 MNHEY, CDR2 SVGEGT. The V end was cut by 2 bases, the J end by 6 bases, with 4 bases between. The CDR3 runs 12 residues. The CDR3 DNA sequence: TGTGCCAGCAGTTACAGGCCCGGGGAGCTGTTTTTT. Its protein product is CASSYRPGELFF.

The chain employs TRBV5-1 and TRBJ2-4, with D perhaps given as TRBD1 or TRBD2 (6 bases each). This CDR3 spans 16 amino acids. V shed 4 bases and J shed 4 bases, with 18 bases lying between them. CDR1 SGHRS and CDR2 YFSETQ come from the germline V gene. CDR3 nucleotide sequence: TGCGCCAGCAGCCCTATGTCGGGGGACAAAAAAAACATTCAGTACTTC. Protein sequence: CASSPMSGDKKNIQYF.

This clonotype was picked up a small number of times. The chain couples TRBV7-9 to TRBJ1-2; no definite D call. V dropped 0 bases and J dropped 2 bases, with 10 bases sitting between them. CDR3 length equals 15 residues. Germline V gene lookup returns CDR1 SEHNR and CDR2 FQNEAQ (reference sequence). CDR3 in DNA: TGTGCCAGCAGCTTAGCTGGCAGTCCCAACTATGGCTACACCTTC. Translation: CASSLAGSPNYGYTF.

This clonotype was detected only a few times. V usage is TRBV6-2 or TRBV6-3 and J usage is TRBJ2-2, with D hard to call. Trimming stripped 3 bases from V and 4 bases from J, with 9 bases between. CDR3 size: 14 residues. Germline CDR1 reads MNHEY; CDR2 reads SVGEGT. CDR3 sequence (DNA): TGTGCCAGCAGTTATCGGCGGAGCACCGGGGAGCTGTTTTTT. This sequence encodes CASSYRRSTGELFF.

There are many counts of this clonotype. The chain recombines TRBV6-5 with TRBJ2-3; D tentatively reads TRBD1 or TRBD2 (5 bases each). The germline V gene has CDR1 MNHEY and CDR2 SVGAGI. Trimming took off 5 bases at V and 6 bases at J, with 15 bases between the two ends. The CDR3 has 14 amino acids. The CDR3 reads CASSTGQSPDTQYF. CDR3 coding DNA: TGTGCCAGCAGTACGGGGCAGTCTCCGGATACGCAGTATTTT.

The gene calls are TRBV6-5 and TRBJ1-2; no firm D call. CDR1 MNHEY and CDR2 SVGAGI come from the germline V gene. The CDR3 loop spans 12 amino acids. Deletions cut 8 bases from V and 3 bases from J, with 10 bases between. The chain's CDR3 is CASFVGHYGYTF. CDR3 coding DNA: TGTGCCAGCTTCGTGGGTCACTATGGCTACACCTTC.

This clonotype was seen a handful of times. This CDR3 is CASSWAQGNIGNTIYF. In nucleotides, the CDR3 is TGTGCCAGCAGTTGGGCGCAGGGTAATATTGGAAACACCATATATTTT. The genes are TRBV6-5 and TRBJ1-3; perhaps TRBD1 as D (5 bases). Trimming took off 4 bases at V and 3 bases at J, with 16 bases between the two ends. The CDR3 is 16 amino acids. Germline CDR1 is MNHEY and CDR2 is SVGAGI.

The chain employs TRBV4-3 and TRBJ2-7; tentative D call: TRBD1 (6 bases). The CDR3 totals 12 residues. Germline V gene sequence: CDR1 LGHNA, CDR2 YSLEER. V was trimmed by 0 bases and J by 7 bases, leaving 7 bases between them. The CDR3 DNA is TGCGCCAGCAGCCAAGAGCAGGGGGAGCAGTACTTC. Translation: CASSQEQGEQYF.

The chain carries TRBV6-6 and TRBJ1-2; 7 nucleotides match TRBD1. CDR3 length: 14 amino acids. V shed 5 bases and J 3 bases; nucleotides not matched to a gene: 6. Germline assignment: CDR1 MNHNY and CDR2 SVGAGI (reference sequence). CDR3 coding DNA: TGTGCCAGCAGTGATATGACAGGGTACTATGGCTACACCTTC. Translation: CASSDMTGYYGYTF.

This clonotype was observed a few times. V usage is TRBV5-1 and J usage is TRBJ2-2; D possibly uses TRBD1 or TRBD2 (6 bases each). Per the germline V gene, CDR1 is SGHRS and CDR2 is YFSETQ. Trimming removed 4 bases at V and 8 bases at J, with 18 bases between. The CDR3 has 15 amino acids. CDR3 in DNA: TGCGCCAGCAGCCGGGGGCAACCTCGCACGGGGGAGCTGTTTTTT. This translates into CASSRGQPRTGELFF.